The clone carrying this T cell receptor (beta chain) was counted between two and nine times. Antigen specificity is unknown. This record belongs to a study of T-cell memory formation after mild COVID-19. Study overall: The TCR clusters were mostly specific to one donor. Overall study findings and caveats: While clones contracting from day 15 to 85 were balanced between CD4 and CD8, later expanders leaned CD4+. CD4+ contracting clones were found mainly in CM and EM, and CD8+ ones in EMRA.

5'RACE with constant-segment primers yielded barcoded, UMI-tagged TCR alpha and TCR beta cDNA libraries. TCRdb recomputed calls from the 5' RACE reads with MiXCR, one row per CDR3 protein. The table records 180,000 or so distinct CDR3 sequences, 9.5% to 13% of them present only once. From germline, CDR1 is LNHDA and CDR2 SQIVND (reference sequence). The CDR3 loop spans 13 amino acids. Trimming removed 5 bases from V and 6 bases from J; junction bases left unmatched: 3. The sequencing input was PBMCs or a T cell subset sorted from them (not recorded which). The clonotype comes from a man younger than 35 who had mild COVID-19 (a few samples of this study predate the infection). Cell type and time point are not known. V usage is TRBV19 and J usage is TRBJ1-5, with 8 bases matching TRBD1. In DNA, the CDR3 is TGTGCCAGTAGTTCAACAGGGGGTCAGCCCCAGCATTTT. Translated: CASSSTGGQPQHF.